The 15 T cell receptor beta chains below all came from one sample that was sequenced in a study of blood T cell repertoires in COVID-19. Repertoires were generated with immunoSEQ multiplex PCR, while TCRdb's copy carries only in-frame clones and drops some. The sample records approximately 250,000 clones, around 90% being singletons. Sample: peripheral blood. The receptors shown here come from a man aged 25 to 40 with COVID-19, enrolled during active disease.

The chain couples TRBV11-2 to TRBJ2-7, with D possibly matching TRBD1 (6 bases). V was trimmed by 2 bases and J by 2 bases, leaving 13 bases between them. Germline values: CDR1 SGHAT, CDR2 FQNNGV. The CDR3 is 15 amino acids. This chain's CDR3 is CASSLTPGQTYEQYF. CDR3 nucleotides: TGTGCCAGCAGCTTAACCCCCGGACAGACCTACGAGCAGTACTTC.

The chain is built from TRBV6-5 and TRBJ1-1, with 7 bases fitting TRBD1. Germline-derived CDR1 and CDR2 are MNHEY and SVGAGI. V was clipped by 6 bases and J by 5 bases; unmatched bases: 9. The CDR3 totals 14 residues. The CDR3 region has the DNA TGTGCCAGCAGCGCCCGACAGGGACGGACTGAAGCTTTCTTT. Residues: CASSARQGRTEAFF.

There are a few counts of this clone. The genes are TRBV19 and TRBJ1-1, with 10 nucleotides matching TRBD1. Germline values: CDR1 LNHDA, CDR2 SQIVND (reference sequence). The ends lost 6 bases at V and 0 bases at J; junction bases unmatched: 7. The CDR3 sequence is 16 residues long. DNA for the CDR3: TGTGCCAGTAGCTTACTGGACAGGGGGTTGAACACTGAAGCTTTCTTT. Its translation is CASSLLDRGLNTEAFF. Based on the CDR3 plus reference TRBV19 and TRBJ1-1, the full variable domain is DGGITQSPKYLFRKEGQNVTLSCEQNLNHDAMYWYRQDPGQGLRLIYYSQIVNDFQKGDIAEGYSVSREKKESFPLTVTSAQKNPTAFYLCASSLLDRGLNTEAFFGQGTRLTVV.

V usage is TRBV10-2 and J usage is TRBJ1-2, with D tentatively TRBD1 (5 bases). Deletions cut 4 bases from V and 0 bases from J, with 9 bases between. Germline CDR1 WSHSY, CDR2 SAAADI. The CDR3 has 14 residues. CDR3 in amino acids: CASSGSGTNYGYTF. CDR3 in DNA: TGCGCCAGCAGTGGCTCAGGGACTAACTATGGCTACACCTTC.

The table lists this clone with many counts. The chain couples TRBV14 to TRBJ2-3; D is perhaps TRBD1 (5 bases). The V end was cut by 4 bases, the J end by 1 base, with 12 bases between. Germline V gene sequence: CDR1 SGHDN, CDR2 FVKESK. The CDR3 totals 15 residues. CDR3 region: CASSPKQGGTDTQYF. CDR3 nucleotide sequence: TGTGCCAGCAGCCCTAAACAAGGGGGCACAGATACGCAGTATTTT. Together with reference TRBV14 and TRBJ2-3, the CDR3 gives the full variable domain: EAGVTQFPSHSVIEKGQTVTLRCDPISGHDNLYWYRRVMGKEIKFLLHFVKESKQDESGMPNNRFLAERTGGTYSTLKVQPAELEDSGVYFCASSPKQGGTDTQYFGPGTRLTVL.

The CDR3 DNA follows: TGCGCCAGCAGCCAAGATCAGCAGGCCGGCCCCCTTTACGAGCAGTACTTC. This sequence encodes CASSQDQQAGPLYEQYF. The V and J genes are TRBV4-1 and TRBJ2-7; D not resolved. In germline, CDR1 is MGHRA, CDR2 YSYEKL. Trimming pared 0 bases from V and 4 bases from J, leaving 19 bases between. The CDR3 totals 17 residues.

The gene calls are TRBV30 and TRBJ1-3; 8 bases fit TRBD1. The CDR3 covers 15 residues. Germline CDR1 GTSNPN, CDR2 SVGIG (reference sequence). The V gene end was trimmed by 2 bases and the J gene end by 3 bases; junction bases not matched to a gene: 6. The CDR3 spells CAWSTQGGVGNTIYF. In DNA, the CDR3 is TGTGCCTGGAGTACACAGGGGGGAGTTGGAAACACCATATATTTT.

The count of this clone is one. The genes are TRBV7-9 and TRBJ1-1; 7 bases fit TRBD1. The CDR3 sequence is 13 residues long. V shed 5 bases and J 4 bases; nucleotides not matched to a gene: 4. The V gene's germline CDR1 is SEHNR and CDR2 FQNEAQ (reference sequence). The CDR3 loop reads CASSRDSGTEAFF. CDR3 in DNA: TGTGCCAGCAGCAGGGACAGCGGCACTGAAGCTTTCTTT.

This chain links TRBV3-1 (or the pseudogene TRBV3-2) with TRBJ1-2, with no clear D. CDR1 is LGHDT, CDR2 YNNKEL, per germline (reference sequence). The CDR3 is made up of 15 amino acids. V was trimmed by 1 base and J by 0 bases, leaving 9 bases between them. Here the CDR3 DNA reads TGTGCCAGCAGCCAAGTGTTGGCTCCTAACTATGGCTACACCTTC. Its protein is CASSQVLAPNYGYTF.

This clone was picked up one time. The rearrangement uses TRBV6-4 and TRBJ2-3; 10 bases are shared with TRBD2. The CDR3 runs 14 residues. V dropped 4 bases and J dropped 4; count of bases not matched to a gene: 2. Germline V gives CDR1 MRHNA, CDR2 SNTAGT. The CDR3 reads CASSASGGADTQYF. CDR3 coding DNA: TGTGCCAGCAGTGCTAGCGGGGGTGCAGATACGCAGTATTTT.

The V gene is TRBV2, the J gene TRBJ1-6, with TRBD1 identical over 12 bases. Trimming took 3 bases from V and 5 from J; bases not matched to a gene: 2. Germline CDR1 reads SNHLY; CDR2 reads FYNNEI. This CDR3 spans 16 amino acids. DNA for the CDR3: TGTGCCAGCAGTGAGGGACAGGGGGCACATAATTCACCCCTCCACTTT. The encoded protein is CASSEGQGAHNSPLHF.

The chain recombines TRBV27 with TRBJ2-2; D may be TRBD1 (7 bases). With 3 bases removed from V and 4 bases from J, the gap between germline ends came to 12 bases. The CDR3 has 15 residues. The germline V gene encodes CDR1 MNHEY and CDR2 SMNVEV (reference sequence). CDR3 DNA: TGTGCCAGCAGTTTCTGGCAGGGGGGCACCGGGGAGCTGTTTTTT. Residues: CASSFWQGGTGELFF.

CDR3 nucleotides: TGTGCCAGCAGTTTATGGGGAAAGGGGGACACTGAAGCTTTCTTT. Translation: CASSLWGKGDTEAFF. The chain uses TRBV27 and TRBJ1-1; tentatively, D is TRBD1 (6 bases). The CDR3 loop spans 15 amino acids. V gave up 1 base and J gave up 3 bases, with 12 bases separating them. CDR1 is MNHEY, CDR2 SMNVEV, per germline (reference sequence).

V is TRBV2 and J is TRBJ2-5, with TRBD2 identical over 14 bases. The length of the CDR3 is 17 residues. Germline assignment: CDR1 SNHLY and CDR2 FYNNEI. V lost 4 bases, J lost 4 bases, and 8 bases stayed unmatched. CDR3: CASSGTSGGLYGETQYF. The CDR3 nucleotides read TGTGCCAGCAGTGGGACTAGCGGGGGGTTGTACGGAGAGACCCAGTACTTC.

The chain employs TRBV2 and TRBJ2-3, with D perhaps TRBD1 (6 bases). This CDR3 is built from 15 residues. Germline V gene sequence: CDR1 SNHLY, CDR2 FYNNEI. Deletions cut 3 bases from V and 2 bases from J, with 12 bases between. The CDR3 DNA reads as TGTGCCAGCAGTGACCCCGGGACACCCACAGATACGCAGTATTTT. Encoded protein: CASSDPGTPTDTQYF.